This T cell receptor (beta chain) is from a study of PD-L1 blockade in urothelial cancer. Study-wide context: Beginning in about 2014, patients received atezolizumab, given as 1,200 mg intravenously every 3 weeks. Patients' prior chemotherapy regimens numbered 0 to 3.

Each PCR had synthetic TCR analog templates added to it as a spike-in. The method was immunoSEQ multiplex PCR; TCRdb's version includes in-frame clones alone and lacks a portion of them. Here the sample spans 56,000 or so clones, 65% to 90% being singletons. Time point: pretreatment peripheral blood. Trimming took 2 bases from V and 2 from J; bases not matched to a gene: 1. CDR1 and CDR2 (germline): WNHNN, SYGVQD (reference sequence). The length of the CDR3 is 15 residues. This receptor was taken from a man between 65 and 85 years old with urothelial cancer. The material sequenced was PBMCs, taken around atezolizumab (anti-PD-L1) treatment. This chain links TRBV10-1 with TRBJ2-1, with 9 bases aligning to TRBD2. The CDR3 sequence is CASSEGGRAYNEQFF. The CDR3 DNA follows: TGCGCCAGCAGTGAGGGCGGGAGGGCCTACAATGAGCAGTTCTTC.